The 19 T cell receptor beta chains in this list originate from one sample, sequenced in a study of beta chain features in type 1 diabetes. Every isolated RNA sample was fully reverse transcribed, so sequencing captured expressed TCRB transcripts. Method: immunoSEQ multiplex PCR; TCRdb's copy keeps in-frame clones and lacks some. Here the sample spans roughly 120,000 clones, approximately 37% being singletons. Sequencing input: stem cell memory CD4+ T cells from blood. The receptors here all came from a woman aged 18-29 years in good health.

This sequence joins TRBV7-2 and TRBJ2-4; 9 bases are a match to TRBD2. The germline gives CDR1 SGHTA, CDR2 FQGNSA. CDR3 size: 15 residues. Germline trimming cut 6 bases from V and 2 bases from J; bases unmatched to any gene: 5. CDR3 in amino acids: CASRAGGLTKNIQYF. The CDR3 DNA reads as TGTGCCAGCAGGGCGGGGGGGCTAACCAAAAACATTCAGTACTTC.

This clone has at least ten counts. The chain is built from TRBV7-2 and TRBJ2-7; tentative D call: TRBD2 (5 bases). Trimming shortened V by 1 base and J by 6 bases, and 10 bases separated the two germline ends. The V gene's germline CDR1 is SGHTA and CDR2 FQGNSA. The CDR3 has 13 residues. Here the CDR3 reads CASSLGQSGEQYF. CDR3 bases: TGTGCCAGCAGCTTAGGCCAGAGCGGCGAGCAGTACTTC.

The V gene is TRBV15, the J gene TRBJ1-1; tentative D call: TRBD1 (5 bases). Germline CDR1 and CDR2: LNHNV and YYDKDF (reference sequence). The V and J ends lost 1 base and 1 base respectively, with 16 bases between them. The CDR3 loop spans 17 amino acids. As DNA, the CDR3 is TGTGCCACCAGCAGAGTGGGGGGGAGGCCCTCGAACACTGAAGCTTTCTTT. Its protein is CATSRVGGRPSNTEAFF.

The gene calls are TRBV27 and TRBJ2-7; 11 positions match TRBD1. Germline values: CDR1 MNHEY, CDR2 SMNVEV (reference sequence). The CDR3 sequence is 17 residues long. With 2 bases clipped from V and 5 bases from J, the junction kept 11 bases outside the gene matches. CDR3 coding DNA: TGTGCCAGCAGTTTACACACCGGGACAGGGGGTTACGACGAGCAGTACTTC. Translated, it gives CASSLHTGTGGYDEQYF.

The table lists this clone with a few counts. V usage is TRBV28 and J usage is TRBJ2-1; the D gene is possibly TRBD1 (6 bases). The length of the CDR3 is 14 residues. Germline CDR1 and CDR2: MDHEN and SYDVKM. V lost 8 bases, J lost 2 bases, and 13 bases lay in between. The CDR3 DNA follows: TGTGCCAGCGGCTGGACAGTCCCCTACAATGAGCAGTTCTTC. Translated, it gives CASGWTVPYNEQFF.

The table lists this clone with a count of one. This chain uses TRBV28 with TRBJ1-2; D is undetermined. The CDR3 has 12 amino acids. The germline V gene encodes CDR1 MDHEN and CDR2 SYDVKM. V was clipped by 6 bases and J by 8 bases, with 13 bases between them. The CDR3 DNA reads TGTGCCAGCAGAGACTCGGCGGGCGGCTACACCTTC. Its translation: CASRDSAGGYTF.

V gene TRBV25-1 combines with J gene TRBJ2-5; 7 bases are shared with TRBD2. Germline trimming cut 5 bases from V and 5 bases from J; bases unmatched to any gene: 11. Looked up from germline, CDR1 is MGHDK and CDR2 is SYGVNS. The CDR3 is 15 amino acids. CDR3 region: CASSLQTSFTETQYF. The CDR3 coding sequence is TGTGCCAGCAGTCTGCAGACTAGCTTCACCGAGACCCAGTACTTC.

This clone was detected once. The chain recombines TRBV6-5 with TRBJ2-5; a possible D gene is TRBD2 (5 bases). Germline assignment: CDR1 MNHEY and CDR2 SVGAGI. The CDR3 sequence is 14 residues long. Trimming took 3 bases from V and 5 from J, leaving 13 bases between them. The CDR3 bases are TGTGCCAGCAGTTATGCGAGACGCGGGGAGACCCAGTACTTC. Translated, it gives CASSYARRGETQYF.

The gene calls are TRBV11-1 and TRBJ2-7; 7 positions match TRBD1. The germline gives CDR1 SGHAT, CDR2 FQDESV (reference sequence). The V and J ends lost 5 bases and 7 bases, in that order; junction bases with no gene match: 8. The CDR3 spans 13 residues. The CDR3 region has the DNA TGTGCCAGCAGCACTCCGACAGGGAATGAGCAGTACTTC. Its translation: CASSTPTGNEQYF.

The table lists this clone with a few counts. This chain joins TRBV7-2 and TRBJ2-7; 10 nucleotides match TRBD1. The CDR3 extends over 15 amino acids. Losses at the gene ends were 4 bases for V and 3 bases for J; bases not matched to a gene: 6. CDR1 is SGHTA and CDR2 is FQGNSA in the germline V gene. CDR3 region: CASSWTGGTLYEQYF. The CDR3 coding sequence is TGTGCCAGCAGCTGGACAGGGGGAACCCTCTACGAGCAGTACTTC.

This clone has a single count. This chain joins TRBV25-1 and TRBJ2-7; D is possibly TRBD2 (6 bases). V lost 4 bases to trimming and J lost 5 bases, with 12 bases between them. The germline CDR1 and CDR2 sequences are MGHDK and SYGVNS. CDR3 length: 13 amino acids. The CDR3 region has the DNA TGTGCCAGCAGTGCAGGGAGGAGGGACGAGCAGTACTTC. Amino acid sequence: CASSAGRRDEQYF.

This chain connects TRBV19 to TRBJ1-1, with D perhaps TRBD1 (6 bases). CDR3 length equals 13 residues. Germline-derived CDR1 and CDR2 are LNHDA and SQIVND (reference sequence). V was shortened by 6 bases and J by 8 bases, with 16 bases between the two germline ends. The CDR3 here is CASRIQGRQEAFF. DNA for the CDR3: TGTGCCAGTAGGATACAGGGTCGTCAGGAAGCTTTCTTT.

The chain recombines TRBV7-9 with TRBJ2-1, with 7 bases matching TRBD2. This CDR3 is built from 15 residues. With V trimmed by 1 base and J by 3 bases, 3 bases remained unmatched. The germline V gene has CDR1 SEHNR and CDR2 FQNEAQ (reference sequence). The DNA for the CDR3 is TGTGCCAGCAGCTTAGTAGCGGGCCTCTACAATGAGCAGTTCTTC. Residues: CASSLVAGLYNEQFF. Together with reference TRBV7-9 and TRBJ2-1, the CDR3 gives the full variable domain: DTGVSQNPRHKITKRGQNVTFRCDPISEHNRLYWYRQTLGQGPEFLTYFQNEAQLEKSRLLSDRFSAERPKGSFSTLEIQRTEQGDSAMYLCASSLVAGLYNEQFFGPGTRLTVL.

With respect to this clone: This specimen includes other DNA sequences encoding the same CDR3. The rearrangement uses TRBV29-1 and TRBJ2-1; 10 nucleotides align to TRBD2. With V trimmed by 6 bases and J by 2 bases, 16 bases remained unmatched. The CDR3 consists of 18 residues. Germline V gene lookup returns CDR1 SQVTM and CDR2 ANQGSEA. CDR3 residues: CSVEGAPSLAGAYNEQFF. In DNA form, the CDR3 reads TGCAGCGTGGAGGGAGCGCCTAGCCTAGCGGGGGCCTACAATGAGCAGTTCTTC.

The V and J genes are TRBV11-2 and TRBJ2-1; D gene uncertain. The CDR3 has 15 residues. The V gene lost 0 bases and the J gene lost 7 bases, with 13 bases spanning the gap. CDR1 is SGHAT and CDR2 is FQNNGV in the germline V gene. CDR3 residues: CASSLELVVRNEQFF. The CDR3 coding sequence is TGTGCCAGCAGCTTAGAGCTAGTCGTAAGGAATGAGCAGTTCTTC.

In this sample, this clone turned up a few times. The chain carries TRBV2 and TRBJ1-1; 7 bases map to TRBD1. The V and J ends lost 5 bases and 1 base, in that order; junction bases with no gene match: 7. Per germline, CDR1 SNHLY and CDR2 FYNNEI. The CDR3 runs to 15 residues. The CDR3 is CASSKDRAGNTEAFF. CDR3 nucleotide sequence: TGTGCCAGCAGTAAAGACAGGGCCGGGAACACTGAAGCTTTCTTT.

The J gene is TRBJ1-1, the V gene TRBV7-9; 7 bases map to TRBD1. Germline assignment: CDR1 SEHNR and CDR2 FQNEAQ (reference sequence). Trimming at V came to 2 bases and at J to 3 bases, leaving 9 bases not matched to a gene. There are 16 residues in the CDR3. CDR3 region: CASSLLGTARYTEAFF. In DNA, the CDR3 is TGTGCCAGCAGCTTATTGGGGACAGCGAGATACACTGAAGCTTTCTTT.

The gene calls are TRBV27 and TRBJ2-5; 7 positions agree with TRBD2. V shed 6 bases and J 0 bases; nucleotides not matched to a gene: 10. CDR1 and CDR2 from the germline V gene are MNHEY and SMNVEV (reference sequence). CDR3 length: 16 residues. The CDR3 protein is CASSIFLGGYQETQYF. CDR3 coding DNA: TGTGCCAGCAGCATCTTCCTCGGGGGGTACCAAGAGACCCAGTACTTC.

In its sample, this clone was seen a few times. The chain combines TRBV7-9 with TRBJ2-7; TRBD2 matches 8 bases. V was clipped by 4 bases and J by 5 bases; unmatched bases: 10. Germline-derived CDR1 and CDR2 are SEHNR and FQNEAQ (reference sequence). CDR3 length equals 15 residues. The CDR3 DNA follows: TGTGCCAGCAGCTCCATAGCGGGATGGTTCAACGAGCAGTACTTC. This gives the protein CASSSIAGWFNEQYF.